The 7 T cell receptor beta chains listed next were all sequenced from one sample in a study of blood T cell repertoires in COVID-19. TCRdb's copy holds only in-frame clones and misses some; the assay was immunoSEQ multiplex PCR. This sample has around 100,000 clones; roughly 80% occur once, and the top ten carry approximately 12%. Sequencing was performed on peripheral blood. The receptors stem from a human donor in a cohort sampled during active COVID-19.

The chain is built from TRBV27 and TRBJ2-2; 8 bases line up with TRBD2. The length of the CDR3 is 18 residues. Germline CDR1 reads MNHEY; CDR2 reads SMNVEV (reference sequence). Trimming removed 5 bases from V and 1 base from J; junction bases left unmatched: 12. CDR3 protein: CASSPPGAGARNTGELFF. CDR3 bases: TGTGCCAGCAGTCCCCCTGGAGCGGGGGCCCGGAACACCGGGGAGCTGTTTTTT.

V usage is TRBV7-6 and J usage is TRBJ1-5; D remains ambiguous. Germline CDR1 reads SGHVS; CDR2 reads FNYEAQ. The CDR3 length is 15 residues. Trimming took off 1 base at V and 2 bases at J, with 9 bases between the two ends. The CDR3 DNA reads TGTGCCAGCAGCTTAGACGGGGTGGGCAATCAGCCCCAGCATTTT. Residues: CASSLDGVGNQPQHF. The variable domain in full, completed from reference TRBV7-6 and TRBJ1-5, reads GAGVSQSPRYKVTKRGQDVALRCDPISGHVSLYWYRQALGQGPEFLTYFNYEAQQDKSGLPNDRFSAERPEGSISTLTIQRTEQRDSAMYRCASSLDGVGNQPQHFGDGTRLSIL.

This rearrangement joins TRBV15 to TRBJ1-3; tentative D call: TRBD1 (5 bases). CDR1 LNHNV and CDR2 YYDKDF come from the germline V gene (reference sequence). The CDR3 has 14 residues. Trimming took 4 bases from V and 1 from J, leaving 8 bases between them. The DNA of the CDR3 is TGTGCCACCAGCAATAGGGGTTCTGGAAACACCATATATTTT. It codes for CATSNRGSGNTIYF.

The rearrangement links TRBV7-8 to TRBJ1-3; D unresolved. Trimming removed 3 bases at V and 0 bases at J, with 6 bases between. CDR1 is SGHVS and CDR2 is FQNEAQ in the germline V gene. This CDR3 comprises 14 residues. CDR3 bases: TGTGCCAGCAGCTTTGTTAGCTCTGGAAACACCATATATTTT. Protein sequence: CASSFVSSGNTIYF.

The gene calls are TRBV6-1 and TRBJ2-1, with a weak D call TRBD2 (6 bases). The V end lost 0 bases, the J end lost 12 bases, and 6 bases lay between the germline ends. This CDR3 has 11 residues. The germline V gene encodes CDR1 MNHNS and CDR2 SASEGT. The DNA for the CDR3 is TGTGCCAGCAGTGAAGCGGAGGGGCAGTTCTTC. Translated: CASSEAEGQFF.

The gene calls are TRBV27 and TRBJ2-3; D is unclear. Germline V gives CDR1 MNHEY, CDR2 SMNVEV (reference sequence). Trimming removed 3 bases from V and 2 bases from J, with 12 bases in between. This CDR3 comprises 15 residues. The CDR3 loop is CASSLNGVNTDTQYF. DNA for the CDR3: TGTGCCAGCAGTTTGAATGGAGTTAACACAGATACGCAGTATTTT.

The CDR3 DNA sequence: TGTGCCACCTTCCGACAGGGGGCTCGGTTGGTCAACTATGGCTACACCTTC. It specifies CATFRQGARLVNYGYTF. The chain links TRBV28 to TRBJ1-2; 10 bases are a match to TRBD1. The J segment lost 2 bases and the V segment lost 10 bases, leaving 16 bases of the junction unmatched. CDR3 length: 17 amino acids. From germline, CDR1 is MDHEN and CDR2 SYDVKM.